A selection of T cell receptor beta chains follows, all from one sample in a study of T cells in Graves' hyperthyroidism and ophthalmopathy. TCRdb recomputed calls from the multiplex PCR reads with MiXCR, one row per CDR3 protein. The data hold 45,000 to 55,000 distinct CDR3 sequences, with approximately 50% observed a single time. The specimen sequenced was peripheral blood or thyroid tissue (not recorded which). The receptor source for this set is a man aged 18 to 35 with Graves' hyperthyroidism. CDR3s include the opening cysteine and the closing phenylalanine or tryptophan. D genes are given only for firm matches. Expanded clones are given a class, and other clones once, few, many or no size at all.

>TRBJ1-4|NA|NA|TRBV12-3/TRBV12-4
CASSLDRDGGEKLFF
TGTGCCAGCAGTTTAGACCGGGACGGGGGTGAAAAACTGTTTTTT
>TRBJ1-5|many|NA|TRBV7-3
CASSLRTPGLDSNQPQHF
TGTGCCAGCAGCTTACGCACCCCCGGTCTCGATAGCAATCAGCCCCAGCATTTT
>TRBJ1-4|few|NA|TRBV10-3
CATSASNEKLFF
TGTGCCACCTCAGCTTCTAATGAAAAACTGTTTTTT
>TRBJ1-2|NA|TRBD1|TRBV7-8
CASSSGQGASGYTF
TGTGCCAGCAGCAGCGGACAGGGGGCGTCCGGCTACACCTTC
>TRBJ2-5|many|TRBD2|TRBV14
CASSQIRGSSQETQYF
TGTGCCAGCAGCCAAATCCGCGGGAGTAGTCAAGAGACCCAGTACTTC
>TRBJ2-5|NA|TRBD2|TRBV7-2
CASSPAGGQETQYF
TGTGCCAGCAGCCCTGCGGGGGGCCAAGAGACCCAGTACTTC
>TRBJ1-5|NA|NA|TRBV10-3
CAISETGPSNQPQHF
TGTGCCATCAGTGAGACAGGGCCGTCGAATCAGCCCCAGCATTTT
>TRBJ1-1|many|TRBD1|TRBV6-5
CASTPGQGAEAFF
TGTGCCAGCACCCCGGGACAGGGGGCTGAAGCTTTCTTT
>TRBJ1-5|NA|TRBD1|TRBV24-1
CATSAGQVNQPQHF
TGTGCCACCAGCGCGGGACAGGTAAATCAGCCCCAGCATTTT
>TRBJ2-2|many|TRBD2|TRBV7-2
CASSLGLAGYSNTGELFF
TGTGCCAGCAGCCTTGGACTAGCGGGTTACTCGAACACCGGGGAGCTGTTTTTT
>TRBJ2-6|NA|TRBD1|TRBV7-9
CASSVAQGAKGANVLTF
TGTGCCAGCAGCGTAGCCCAGGGGGCGAAAGGGGCCAACGTCCTGACTTTC
>TRBJ1-1|NA|NA|TRBV10-2
CASSISGMNTEAFF
TGCGCCAGCAGTATTAGCGGCATGAACACTGAAGCTTTCTTT
>TRBJ2-5|NA|TRBD1|TRBV7-2
CASSLGGTGGWETQYF
TGTGCCAGCAGCTTAGGTGGGACAGGGGGCTGGGAGACCCAGTACTTC
>TRBJ1-1|once|TRBD1|TRBV2
CASKTGTGGRNTEAFF
TGTGCCAGCAAGACCGGGACAGGGGGTAGGAACACTGAAGCTTTCTTT
>TRBJ1-2|NA|NA|TRBV9
CASSASGTTGYYGYTF
TGTGCCAGCAGCGCCTCAGGGACTACCGGCTACTATGGCTACACCTTC
>TRBJ1-1|many|TRBD1|TRBV4-1
CASSHRTGNTEAFF
TGCGCCAGCAGCCATCGGACAGGGAACACTGAAGCTTTCTTT
>TRBJ1-1|NA|NA|TRBV29-1
CSVPDGYTEAFF
TGCAGCGTACCGGACGGTTACACTGAAGCTTTCTTT
>TRBJ2-7|medium-sized|NA|TRBV28
CASSFQGARYEQYF
TGTGCCAGCAGTTTTCAGGGAGCACGATACGAGCAGTACTTC
>TRBJ1-2|NA|NA|TRBV29-1
CSVRTLLGYTF
TGCAGCGTTCGGACTTTATTGGGCTACACCTTC
>TRBJ1-5|many|NA|TRBV7-6
CASSPSWNQPQHF
TGTGCCAGCAGCCCTTCTTGGAATCAGCCCCAGCATTTT
>TRBJ2-7|NA|TRBD2|TRBV7-2
CASSPRTSGLGYEQYF
TGTGCCAGCAGCCCGCGGACTAGCGGTCTGGGGTACGAGCAGTACTTC
>TRBJ2-5|many|TRBD1|TRBV5-6
CATSTGWRETQYF
TGTGCCACCTCGACAGGGTGGAGAGAGACCCAGTACTTC
>TRBJ2-1|NA|TRBD2|TRBV2
CASRGTSGRTNEQFF
TGTGCCAGCAGGGGGACTAGCGGGAGGACTAATGAGCAGTTCTTC
>TRBJ2-7|NA|NA|TRBV27
CASSSGVEQYF
TGTGCCAGCAGTTCCGGAGTCGAGCAGTACTTC
>TRBJ2-7|NA|TRBD1|TRBV24-1
CASSDFRGPYEQYF
TGTGCCAGCAGTGATTTCAGGGGGCCCTACGAGCAGTACTTC
>TRBJ1-5|few|NA|TRBV4-1
CASSQGGQPQHF
TGCGCCAGCAGCCAAGGCGGCCAGCCCCAGCATTTT
>TRBJ2-5|NA|NA|TRBV2
CASSEGRSRALRETQYF
TGTGCCAGCAGTGAAGGGAGAAGTCGAGCCCTCCGGGAGACCCAGTACTTC
>TRBJ1-2|NA|NA|TRBV7-2
CASSLDLYGYTF
TGTGCCAGCAGCCTGGACCTCTATGGCTACACCTTC
>TRBJ1-2|many|TRBD1|TRBV6-5
CASSPGQGSGYTF
TGTGCCAGCAGCCCGGGACAGGGAAGTGGCTACACCTTC
>TRBJ2-5|NA|TRBD1|TRBV2
CASSLAPGQGIQTQYF
TGTGCCAGCAGCTTGGCTCCGGGACAGGGCATCCAGACCCAGTACTTC
>TRBJ2-7|many|TRBD2|TRBV11-2
CASSLGRGGSYEQYF
TGTGCCAGCAGCTTAGGTCGGGGGGGCTCCTACGAGCAGTACTTC
>TRBJ1-2|NA|TRBD1|TRBV19
CASSAGQHYGYTF
TGTGCCAGCTCAGCGGGACAGCACTATGGCTACACCTTC
>TRBJ1-5|many|TRBD1|TRBV12-5
CASGLDQDRDNQPQHF
TGTGCTAGTGGTTTGGACCAGGACAGGGACAATCAGCCCCAGCATTTT
>TRBJ2-3|NA|NA|TRBV5-5
CASSLRGGTDTQYF
TGTGCCAGCAGCTTAAGGGGAGGCACAGATACGCAGTATTTT
>TRBJ1-2|NA|NA|TRBV29-1
CSVPTQAHYTF
TGCAGCGTGCCCACCCAGGCCCACTACACCTTC
>TRBJ1-2|many|TRBD1|TRBV10-2
CASSEVGQGYGYTF
TGCGCCAGCAGTGAGGTGGGACAGGGCTATGGCTACACCTTC
>TRBJ2-7|NA|NA|TRBV9
CASSAAGYEQYF
TGTGCCAGCAGCGCGGCGGGGTACGAGCAGTACTTC
>TRBJ2-7|NA|TRBD1|TRBV10-3
CAISESGQISYEQYF
TGTGCCATCAGTGAGTCGGGACAGATCTCCTACGAGCAGTACTTC
>TRBJ1-5|NA|NA|TRBV10-3
CAISESPNQPQHF
TGTGCCATCAGTGAGTCGCCCAATCAGCCCCAGCATTTT
>TRBJ1-3|NA|NA|TRBV10-3
CAIRDISGNTIYF
TGTGCCATCAGGGACATCTCTGGAAACACCATATATTTT
>TRBJ1-2|NA|NA|TRBV29-1
CSVASLTDRYGYTF
TGCAGCGTAGCCTCCCTAACAGATCGCTATGGCTACACCTTC
>TRBJ1-3|many|NA|TRBV5-5
CASSSQGSGNTIYF
TGTGCCAGCAGTTCGCAGGGATCCGGAAACACCATATATTTT
>TRBJ1-6|few|NA|TRBV2
CASRRLTPSVGSPLHF
TGTGCCAGCAGACGACTGACCCCCTCAGTTGGTTCACCCCTCCACTTT
>TRBJ2-3|many|TRBD2|TRBV5-1
CASRPRLAGAVTDTQYF
TGCGCCAGCAGGCCACGACTAGCGGGGGCTGTCACAGATACGCAGTATTTT
>TRBJ2-7|NA|NA|TRBV10-3
CTISVDYEQYF
TGTACCATCAGTGTTGACTACGAACAGTACTTC
>TRBJ2-5|NA|NA|TRBV10-3
CAISGTSQETQYF
TGTGCCATCAGTGGGACCTCCCAGGAGACCCAGTACTTC
>TRBJ2-3|many|TRBD2|TRBV5-1
CASSAGLAGTDTQYF
TGCGCCAGCAGCGCGGGACTAGCGGGCACAGATACGCAGTATTTT
>TRBJ1-1|many|NA|TRBV9
CASSDILGGIVTEAFF
TGTGCCAGCAGCGATATCCTCGGTGGTATAGTCACTGAAGCTTTCTTT
>TRBJ1-1|NA|NA|TRBV7-6
CASSPAGLSPEAFF
TGTGCCAGCAGCCCAGCAGGCCTTTCGCCTGAAGCTTTCTTT
>TRBJ2-7|many|NA|TRBV7-9
CASSPRSGSSYEQYF
TGTGCCAGCAGCCCACGCTCCGGAAGCTCCTACGAGCAGTACTTC
>TRBJ1-1|NA|NA|TRBV6-5
CASSYPESFSFRGTEAFF
TGTGCCAGCAGTTACCCGGAGTCCTTTTCGTTTCGGGGCACTGAAGCTTTCTTT
>TRBJ2-6|many|TRBD2|TRBV4-3
CASSQDPASGSSGANVLTF
TGCGCCAGCAGCCAAGATCCGGCTAGCGGGAGCTCTGGGGCCAACGTCCTGACTTTC
>TRBJ2-7|NA|NA|TRBV7-9
CASSPMWDEQYF
TGTGCCAGCAGCCCCATGTGGGACGAGCAGTACTTC